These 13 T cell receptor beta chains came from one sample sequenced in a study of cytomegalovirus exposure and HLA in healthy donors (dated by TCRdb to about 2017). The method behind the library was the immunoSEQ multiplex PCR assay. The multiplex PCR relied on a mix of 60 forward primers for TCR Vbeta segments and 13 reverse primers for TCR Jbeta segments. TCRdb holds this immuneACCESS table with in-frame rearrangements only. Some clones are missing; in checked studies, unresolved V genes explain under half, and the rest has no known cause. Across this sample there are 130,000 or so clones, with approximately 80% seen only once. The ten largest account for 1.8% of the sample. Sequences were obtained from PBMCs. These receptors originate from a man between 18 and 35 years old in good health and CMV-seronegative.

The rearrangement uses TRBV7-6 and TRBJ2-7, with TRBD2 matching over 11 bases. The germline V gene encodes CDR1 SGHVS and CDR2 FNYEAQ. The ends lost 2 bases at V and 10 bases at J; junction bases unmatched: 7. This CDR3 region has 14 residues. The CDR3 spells CASSLPSGGPRQYF. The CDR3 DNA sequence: TGTGCCAGCAGCTTACCTAGCGGGGGGCCTCGACAGTACTTC.

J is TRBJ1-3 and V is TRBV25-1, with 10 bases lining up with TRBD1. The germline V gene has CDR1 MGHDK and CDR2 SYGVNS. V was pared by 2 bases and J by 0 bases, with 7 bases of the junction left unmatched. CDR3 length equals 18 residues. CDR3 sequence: CASSEKAGQGYSGNTIYF. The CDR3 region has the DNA TGTGCCAGCAGTGAAAAAGCGGGACAGGGGTACTCTGGAAACACCATATATTTT.

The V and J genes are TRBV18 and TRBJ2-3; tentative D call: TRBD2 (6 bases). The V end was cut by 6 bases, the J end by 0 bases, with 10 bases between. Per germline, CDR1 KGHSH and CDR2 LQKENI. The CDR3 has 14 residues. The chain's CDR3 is CASSLATSTDTQYF. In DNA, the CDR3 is TGTGCCAGCTCGCTAGCGACTAGCACAGATACGCAGTATTTT.

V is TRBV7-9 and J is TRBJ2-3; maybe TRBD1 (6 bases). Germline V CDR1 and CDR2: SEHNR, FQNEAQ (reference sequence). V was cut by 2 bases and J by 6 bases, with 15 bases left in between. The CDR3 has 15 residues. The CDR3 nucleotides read TGTGCCAGCAGCTTAAAGGGGGTGGGAATGGATACGCAGTATTTT. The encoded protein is CASSLKGVGMDTQYF.

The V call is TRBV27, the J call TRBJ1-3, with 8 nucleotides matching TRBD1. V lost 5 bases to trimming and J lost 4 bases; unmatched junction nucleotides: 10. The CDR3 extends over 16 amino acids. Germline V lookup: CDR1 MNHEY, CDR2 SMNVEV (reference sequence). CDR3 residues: CASSAGQGLRGNTIYF. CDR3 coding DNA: TGTGCCAGCAGTGCCGGACAGGGATTGAGGGGAAACACCATATATTTT.

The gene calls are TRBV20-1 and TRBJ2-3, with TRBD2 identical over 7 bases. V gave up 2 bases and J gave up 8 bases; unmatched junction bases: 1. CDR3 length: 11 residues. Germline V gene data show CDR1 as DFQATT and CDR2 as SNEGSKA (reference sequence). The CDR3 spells CSARSGGTQYF. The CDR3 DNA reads TGCAGTGCTAGATCGGGGGGTACGCAGTATTTT.

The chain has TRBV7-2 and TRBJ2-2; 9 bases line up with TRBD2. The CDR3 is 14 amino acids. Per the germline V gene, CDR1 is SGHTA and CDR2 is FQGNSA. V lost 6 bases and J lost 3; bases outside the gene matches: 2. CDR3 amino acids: CASRRGGDTGELFF. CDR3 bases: TGTGCCAGCAGGCGGGGGGGCGACACCGGGGAGCTGTTTTTT.

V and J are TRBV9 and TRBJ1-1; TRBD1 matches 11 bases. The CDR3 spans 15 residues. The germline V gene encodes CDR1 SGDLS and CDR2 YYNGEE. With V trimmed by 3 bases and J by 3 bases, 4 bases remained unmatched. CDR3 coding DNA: TGTGCCAGCAGCGCAGGGGACAGGGGGGACACTGAAGCTTTCTTT. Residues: CASSAGDRGDTEAFF.

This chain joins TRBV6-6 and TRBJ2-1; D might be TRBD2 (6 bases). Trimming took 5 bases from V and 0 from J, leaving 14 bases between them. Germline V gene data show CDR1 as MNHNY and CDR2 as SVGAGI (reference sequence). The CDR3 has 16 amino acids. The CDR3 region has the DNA TGTGCCAGCAGTACACCTCGGGGGATCTCCTACAATGAGCAGTTCTTC. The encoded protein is CASSTPRGISYNEQFF.

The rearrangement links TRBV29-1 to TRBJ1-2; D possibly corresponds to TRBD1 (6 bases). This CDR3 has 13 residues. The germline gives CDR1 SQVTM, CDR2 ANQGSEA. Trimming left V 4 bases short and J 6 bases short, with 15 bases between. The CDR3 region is CSVVGSNRDGYTF. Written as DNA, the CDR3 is TGCAGCGTTGTAGGCTCTAACAGGGATGGCTACACCTTC. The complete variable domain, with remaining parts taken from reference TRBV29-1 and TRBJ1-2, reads SAVISQKPSRDICQRGTSLTIQCQVDSQVTMMFWYRQQPGQSLTLIATANQGSEATYESGFVIDKFPISRPNLTFSTLTVSNMSPEDSSIYLCSVVGSNRDGYTFGSGTRLTVV.

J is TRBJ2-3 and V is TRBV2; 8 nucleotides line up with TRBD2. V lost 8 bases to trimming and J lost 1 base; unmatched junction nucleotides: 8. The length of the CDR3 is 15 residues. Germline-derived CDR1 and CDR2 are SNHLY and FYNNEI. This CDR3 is CASAVRRGGTDTQYF. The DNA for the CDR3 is TGTGCCAGCGCCGTGAGGCGGGGGGGCACAGATACGCAGTATTTT.

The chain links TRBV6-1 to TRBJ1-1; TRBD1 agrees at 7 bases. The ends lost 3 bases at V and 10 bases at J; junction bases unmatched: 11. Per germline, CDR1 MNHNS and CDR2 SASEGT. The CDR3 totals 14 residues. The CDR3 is CASSDFGDRTGAFF. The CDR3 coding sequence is TGTGCCAGCAGTGATTTTGGGGACAGAACGGGAGCTTTCTTT.

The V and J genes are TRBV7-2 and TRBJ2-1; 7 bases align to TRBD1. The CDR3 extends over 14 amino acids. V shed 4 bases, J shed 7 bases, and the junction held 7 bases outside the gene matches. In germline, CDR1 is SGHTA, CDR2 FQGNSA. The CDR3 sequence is CASSSLDRPNEQFF. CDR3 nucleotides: TGTGCCAGCAGCTCCTTGGACAGGCCAAATGAGCAGTTCTTC.